The 20 T cell receptor beta chains presented below share a single source sample, sequenced in a study of blood T cells in healthy people across ages. For the second PCR, which ran for about 6 to 11 cycles, a sample-barcoded 5' primer and a J-beta primer mix were used. TCRdb ran MiXCR on the 5' RACE reads and lists one entry per CDR3 protein. The sample holds about 1.6 million distinct CDR3 sequences; about 31% are singletons and the top ten take about 11%. The sequenced material came from blood. The receptor set was obtained from a woman in her thirties in good health.

This clonotype turned up a few times. The V gene is TRBV2, the J gene TRBJ1-2; 8 nucleotides line up with TRBD1. The germline gives CDR1 SNHLY, CDR2 FYNNEI. Trimming cost V 4 bases and J 8 bases; bases outside gene matches: 9. This CDR3 has 14 residues. CDR3 nucleotide sequence: TGTGCCAGCAGTGGCGTCAGGGGGCAATACGGCTACACCTTC. This encodes CASSGVRGQYGYTF.

The rearrangement uses TRBV3-1 and TRBJ2-2; D is unresolved. V dropped 5 bases and J dropped 5 bases, with 12 bases sitting between them. The V gene's germline CDR1 is LGHDT and CDR2 YNNKEL (reference sequence). This CDR3 is 14 amino acids long. DNA for the CDR3: TGTGCCAGCAGCTCGTACAGTACTACCGGGGAGCTGTTTTTT. Translating it yields CASSSYSTTGELFF.

This clonotype has at least ten counts. The CDR3 loop reads CSASPLGGTNTEAFF. The CDR3 nucleotides are TGCAGTGCCTCCCCCCTAGGGGGCACGAACACTGAAGCTTTCTTT. The rearrangement links TRBV20-1 to TRBJ1-1, with TRBD1 identical over 7 bases. This CDR3 contains 15 residues. The V gene's germline CDR1 is DFQATT and CDR2 SNEGSKA (reference sequence). V shed 6 bases and J 1 base; nucleotides not matched to a gene: 11.

The chain uses TRBV12-3 or TRBV12-4 and TRBJ2-3; 10 nucleotides match TRBD2. The CDR3 extends over 15 amino acids. Unmatched junction bases numbered 6, after V lost 5 bases and J lost 4 bases. CDR3 amino acids: CASSPSGSRADTQYF. DNA for the CDR3: TGTGCCAGCAGTCCTAGCGGGAGTAGGGCAGATACGCAGTATTTT.

This chain connects TRBV25-1 to TRBJ2-1, with D perhaps TRBD1 or TRBD2 (5 bases each). CDR1 MGHDK and CDR2 SYGVNS come from the germline V gene. The CDR3 has 13 amino acids. Trimming took 2 bases from V and 7 from J, leaving 9 bases between them. CDR3 nucleotide sequence: TGTGCCAGCAGTGAAGACTGGGGGAATGAGCAGTTCTTC. Protein: CASSEDWGNEQFF.

This clonotype has only a few counts. This rearrangement joins TRBV9 to TRBJ2-5, with 11 positions matching TRBD1. J was trimmed by 6 bases and V by 0 bases; bases with no gene match: 4. This CDR3 is 15 amino acids long. The germline gives CDR1 SGDLS, CDR2 YYNGEE. DNA of the CDR3: TGTGCCAGCAGCGTAGAGGGGACAGGGGGACAGACCCAGTACTTC. Translating gives CASSVEGTGGQTQYF.

On this clonotype itself: This may stem from a read error, because a much larger clone lies one nucleotide away. The J gene is TRBJ2-4, the V gene TRBV3-1, with 9 bases lining up with TRBD1. The end of the DNA aligns better with TRBJ2-7, so the J call may be wrong. Germline V gives CDR1 LGHDT, CDR2 YNNKEL (reference sequence). The CDR3 extends over 14 amino acids. The CDR3 DNA reads TGTGTCAGCAGCCCGTCGGACAGGGGTCGCGAGCAGTACTTC. The encoded protein is CVSSPSDRGREQYF.

The chain has TRBV21-1 and TRBJ1-2. TRBV21-1 is deemed a pseudogene. The CDR3 has 16 amino acids. CDR3 residues: CASSMGILPGYYGYTF. The CDR3, as DNA: TGTGCCAGCAGCATGGGCATCCTACCGGGGTACTATGGCTACACCTTC.

The genes are TRBV7-2 and TRBJ2-7; TRBD1 or TRBD2 may be the D gene (6 bases each). CDR1 and CDR2 (germline): SGHTA, FQGNSA. CDR3 length: 15 residues. V was clipped by 5 bases and J by 2 bases, with 16 bases between them. The CDR3 sequence is CASSPPRGPTYEQYF. CDR3 coding DNA: TGTGCCAGCAGCCCACCACGGGGGCCCACCTACGAGCAGTACTTC.

This clonotype came up once. Germline and junction disagree at one end, which may indicate a read error. The chain uses TRBV5-1 and TRBJ2-7; a possible D gene is TRBD2 (5 bases). Germline loops: CDR1 SGHRS, CDR2 YFSETQ. The CDR3 spans 14 residues. This CDR3 is CASSHVGGDYVQYF. The DNA for the CDR3 is TGCGCCAGCAGCCACGTCGGAGGAGACTACGTGCAGTACTTC. Full variable domain (rest looked up from reference TRBV5-1 and TRBJ2-7): KAGVTQTPRYLIKTRGQQVTLSCSPISGHRSVSWYQQTPGQGLQFLFEYFSETQRNKGNFPGRFSGRQFSNSRSEMNVSTLELGDSALYLCASSHVGGDYVQYFGPGTRLTVT.

This rearrangement joins TRBV19 to TRBJ1-2, with TRBD1 matching over 8 bases. CDR3 size: 15 residues. Germline-derived CDR1 and CDR2 are LNHDA and SQIVND (reference sequence). Trimming removed 5 bases from V and 2 bases from J; junction bases left unmatched: 7. CDR3 sequence reads: CASSATGTGNYGYTF. CDR3 bases: TGTGCCAGTAGTGCCACCGGGACAGGCAACTATGGCTACACCTTC.

This clonotype has just a few counts. The chain carries TRBV3-1 and TRBJ2-1, with TRBD2 identical over 7 bases. Germline CDR1 and CDR2: LGHDT and YNNKEL (reference sequence). V lost 4 bases, J lost 7 bases, and 13 bases stayed unmatched. This CDR3 contains 16 residues. The CDR3 coding sequence is TGTGCCAGCAGCCGCCGTTCCGGGACTATAACTAATGAGCAGTTCTTC. Translating it yields CASSRRSGTITNEQFF.

This clonotype was seen a few times. The chain is built from TRBV18 and TRBJ2-7; maybe TRBD2 (5 bases). Trimming took off 2 bases at V and 7 bases at J, with 18 bases between the two ends. CDR1 is KGHSH and CDR2 is LQKENI in the germline V gene. The CDR3 runs to 15 residues. The chain's CDR3 is CASSPERTLLREQYF. The CDR3 bases are TGTGCCAGCTCACCAGAGCGGACCCTCCTACGAGAGCAGTACTTC. Full variable domain (remainder filled in from reference TRBV18 and TRBJ2-7): NAGVMQNPRHLVRRRGQEARLRCSPMKGHSHVYWYRQLPEEGLKFMVYLQKENIIDESGMPKERFSAEFPKEGPSILRIQQVVRGDSAAYFCASSPERTLLREQYFGPGTRLTVT.

Turning to this clonotype: Germline is not matched at one junction end, which may reflect a read error. V is TRBV13 and J is TRBJ2-3; 7 bases are shared with TRBD2. This CDR3 contains 16 residues. CDR1 is PRHDT, CDR2 FYEKMQ, per germline (reference sequence). The CDR3, as DNA: TGTGCCGGCAGCTTAAGAAGCGGGAAGAGCACAGATACGCAGTATTTT. It encodes CAGSLRSGKSTDTQYF.

The chain is built from TRBV4-1 and TRBJ1-2; 8 positions agree with TRBD1. V shed 6 bases, J shed 0 bases, and the junction held 9 bases outside the gene matches. The CDR3 is made up of 16 amino acids. From germline, CDR1 is MGHRA and CDR2 YSYEKL. The CDR3 here is CASSQFRDRTNYGYTF. The CDR3 DNA sequence: TGCGCCAGCAGTCAATTCCGGGACAGGACTAACTATGGCTACACCTTC.

The chain combines TRBV7-2 with TRBJ1-1; D is perhaps TRBD1 (5 bases). Per germline, CDR1 SGHTA and CDR2 FQGNSA. This CDR3 has 15 residues. V lost 1 base, J lost 3 bases, and 12 bases lay in between. The CDR3 protein is CASSLGVRQYTEAFF. The CDR3 coding sequence is TGTGCCAGCAGCTTAGGGGTAAGACAGTACACTGAAGCTTTCTTT. Based on the CDR3 plus reference TRBV7-2 and TRBJ1-1, the full variable domain is GAGVSQSPSNKVTEKGKDVELRCDPISGHTALYWYRQSLGQGLEFLIYFQGNSAPDKSGLPSDRFSAERTGGSVSTLTIQRTQQEDSAVYLCASSLGVRQYTEAFFGQGTRLTVV.

This rearrangement joins TRBV20-1 to TRBJ2-7; no firm D call. The CDR3 has 15 amino acids. Germline-derived CDR1 and CDR2 are DFQATT and SNEGSKA (reference sequence). V shed 0 bases and J shed 0 bases, with 12 bases lying between them. As DNA, the CDR3 is TGCAGTGCTAGAGATCTCGCGCAAAGCTCCTACGAGCAGTACTTC. The encoded protein is CSARDLAQSSYEQYF.

The chain is built from TRBV20-1 and TRBJ1-2; D possibly corresponds to TRBD1 (6 bases). Trimming stripped 5 bases from V and 9 bases from J, with 19 bases between. Germline lookup yields CDR1 DFQATT and CDR2 SNEGSKA (reference sequence). This CDR3 is built from 13 residues. Written as DNA, the CDR3 is TGCAGTGCTTCCGTCGGGGGCGAGACACGCTACACCTTC. This codes for CSASVGGETRYTF.

This clonotype was detected only a few times. This chain joins TRBV20-1 and TRBJ2-1, with a tentative D call TRBD2 (5 bases). Trimming shortened V by 6 bases and J by 8 bases, and 11 bases separated the two germline ends. Per the germline V gene, CDR1 is DFQATT and CDR2 is SNEGSKA (reference sequence). The CDR3 sequence is 11 residues long. CDR3 nucleotide sequence: TGCAGTGCGCCACTAGTTGATGAGCAGTTCTTC. Amino acids: CSAPLVDEQFF.

The CDR3 coding sequence is TGTGCCATAGGGGGACTAGTCATCGGGGAGCTGTTTTTT. It specifies CAIGGLVIGELFF. The chain recombines TRBV2 with TRBJ2-2; the match to TRBD2 covers 8 bases. CDR3 length: 13 amino acids. Germline CDR1 SNHLY, CDR2 FYNNEI. V lost 10 bases and J lost 7; bases outside the gene matches: 8.